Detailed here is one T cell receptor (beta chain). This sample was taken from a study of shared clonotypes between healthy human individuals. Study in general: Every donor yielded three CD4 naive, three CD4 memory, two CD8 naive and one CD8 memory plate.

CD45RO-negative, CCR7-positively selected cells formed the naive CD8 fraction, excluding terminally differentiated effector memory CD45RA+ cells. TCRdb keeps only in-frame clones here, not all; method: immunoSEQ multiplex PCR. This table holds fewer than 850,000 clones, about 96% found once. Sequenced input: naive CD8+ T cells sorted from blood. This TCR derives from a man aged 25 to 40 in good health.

This CDR3 reads CASSFRTGAFSTSEQFF. The CDR3 nucleotides are TGTGCCAGCAGCTTCCGGACAGGGGCGTTTTCTACGAGTGAGCAGTTCTTC. V gene TRBV7-2 combines with J gene TRBJ2-1, with 9 bases aligning to TRBD1. The germline V gene has CDR1 SGHTA and CDR2 FQGNSA. The trim removed 3 bases at V and 9 bases at J, leaving 15 bases unmatched. This CDR3 is built from 17 residues.